This T cell receptor beta chain was recovered during a study of OX40 agonist ivuxolimab in advanced cancers. Overall study context: As their treatment, patients were administered ivuxolimab, an agonistic anti-OX40 (CD134) antibody. Patients in the trial were receiving intravenous ivuxolimab every 2 weeks, at doses of 0.01 to 10 mg/kg. Past anti-PD-1, anti-PD-L1 or anti-CTLA-4 therapy was accepted, and around 40% had received some.

Germline-derived CDR1 and CDR2 are LNHDA and SQIVND (reference sequence). The trim removed 10 bases at V and 6 bases at J, leaving 9 bases unmatched. This CDR3 spans 14 amino acids. Points from the study as a whole: Specificity for antigen went undetermined in the expanded peripheral T cells.

Concerning this clone: Its antigen remains unknown.

Method: immunoSEQ multiplex PCR; TCRdb's copy keeps in-frame clones and lacks some. The data show 45,000 to 55,000 clones, 83% seen once. This chain links TRBV19 with TRBJ2-2, with TRBD1 identical over 9 bases. The source material was CD4+ or CD8+ T cells sorted from blood, sampled in a trial of the OX40 agonist ivuxolimab. This TCR was sampled from an adult with an advanced solid tumor such as melanoma, head and neck, liver or kidney cancer. The CDR3 sequence: CATSGTGISGELFF. Written as DNA, the CDR3 is TGTGCCACCTCCGGGACAGGGATCTCCGGGGAGCTGTTTTTT.